These 5 T cell receptor beta chains originate from one sample sequenced in a study of PD-1 blockade in classical Hodgkin lymphoma. TCRdb keeps only in-frame clones here, not all; method: immunoSEQ multiplex PCR. The table lists over 70,000 clones, over 75% of them singletons. Time point: cycle 4 day 1 (C4D1), after more than five weeks of nivolumab. Each patient relapsed following autologous stem cell transplantation, and prior brentuximab vedotin exposure differed. The specimen comprised peripheral blood mononuclear cells (PBMCs), sampled before the fourth cycle of nivolumab. The source is a human donor with classical Hodgkin lymphoma.

V is TRBV18 and J is TRBJ2-7; 8 positions agree with TRBD1. Trimming took 3 bases from V and 2 from J; bases not matched to a gene: 9. Germline V lookup: CDR1 KGHSH, CDR2 LQKENI. The CDR3 runs 16 residues. The CDR3 protein is CASSPMGTGPTYEQYF. The CDR3 region has the DNA TGTGCCAGCTCACCTATGGGGACAGGCCCCACCTACGAGCAGTACTTC.

CDR3 protein: CASTRGEGETQYF. CDR3 in DNA: TGTGCCAGCACCCGGGGGGAGGGAGAGACCCAGTACTTC. This chain uses TRBV13 with TRBJ2-5; 7 bases align to TRBD2. CDR3 length: 13 amino acids. After removal of 7 bases from V and 4 bases from J, the junction contained 6 bases not matched to a gene. Germline CDR1 and CDR2: PRHDT and FYEKMQ (reference sequence).

This rearrangement joins TRBV4-1 to TRBJ1-4; possible D gene TRBD1, 5 bases. Trimming cost V 4 bases and J 7 bases, with 22 bases left between them. Germline-derived CDR1 and CDR2 are MGHRA and YSYEKL. This CDR3 is built from 17 residues. CDR3 amino acids: CASSPSPGVVWGEKLFF. In DNA form, the CDR3 reads TGCGCCAGCAGCCCATCCCCGGGGGTCGTTTGGGGTGAAAAACTGTTTTTT.

The J gene is TRBJ2-3, the V gene TRBV6-5, with D hard to call. With 5 bases removed from V and 0 bases from J, the gap between germline ends came to 12 bases. Germline V lookup: CDR1 MNHEY, CDR2 SVGAGI. There are 15 residues in the CDR3. CDR3 DNA sequence: TGTGCCAGCAGTCGGTTCGATACTAGCACAGATACGCAGTATTTT. Amino acid sequence: CASSRFDTSTDTQYF.

This chain uses TRBV18 with TRBJ1-6; 7 nucleotides match TRBD1. V gave up 5 bases and J gave up 10 bases; unmatched junction bases: 11. The CDR3 is made up of 15 amino acids. In germline, CDR1 is KGHSH, CDR2 LQKENI. The CDR3 DNA follows: TGTGCCAGCTCAGCGACAGGGAACGAGGGCTCACCCCTCCACTTT. Its protein product is CASSATGNEGSPLHF.